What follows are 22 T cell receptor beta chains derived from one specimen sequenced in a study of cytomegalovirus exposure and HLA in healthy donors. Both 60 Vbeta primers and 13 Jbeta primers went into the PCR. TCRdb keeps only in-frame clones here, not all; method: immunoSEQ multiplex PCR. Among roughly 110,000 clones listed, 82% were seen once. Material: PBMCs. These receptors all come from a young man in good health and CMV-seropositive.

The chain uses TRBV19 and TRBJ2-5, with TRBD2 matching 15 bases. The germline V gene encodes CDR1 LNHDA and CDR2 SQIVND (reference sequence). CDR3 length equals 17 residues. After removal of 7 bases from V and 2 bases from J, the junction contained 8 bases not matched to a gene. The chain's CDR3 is CASTGTSGGSWQETQYF. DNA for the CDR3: TGTGCCAGTACCGGGACTAGCGGGGGGTCTTGGCAAGAGACCCAGTACTTC.

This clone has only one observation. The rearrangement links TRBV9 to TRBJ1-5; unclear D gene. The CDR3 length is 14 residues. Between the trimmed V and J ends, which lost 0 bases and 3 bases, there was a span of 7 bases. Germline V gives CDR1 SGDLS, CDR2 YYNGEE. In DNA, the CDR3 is TGTGCCAGCAGCGTAGACAGTTTCAATCAGCCCCAGCATTTT. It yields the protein CASSVDSFNQPQHF.

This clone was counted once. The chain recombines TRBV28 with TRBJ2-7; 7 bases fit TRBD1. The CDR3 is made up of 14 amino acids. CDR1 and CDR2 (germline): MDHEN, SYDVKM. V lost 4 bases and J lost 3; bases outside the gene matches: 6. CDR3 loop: CASSSGQPNYEQYF. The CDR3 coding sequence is TGTGCCAGCAGTTCGGGACAGCCAAACTACGAGCAGTACTTC.

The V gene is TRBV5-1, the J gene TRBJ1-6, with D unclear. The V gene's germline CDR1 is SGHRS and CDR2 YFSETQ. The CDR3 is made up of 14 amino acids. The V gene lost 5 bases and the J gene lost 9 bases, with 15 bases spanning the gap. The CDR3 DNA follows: TGCGCCAGCAGGGGTGAGGCGTCGGCTTCACCCCTCCACTTT. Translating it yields CASRGEASASPLHF.

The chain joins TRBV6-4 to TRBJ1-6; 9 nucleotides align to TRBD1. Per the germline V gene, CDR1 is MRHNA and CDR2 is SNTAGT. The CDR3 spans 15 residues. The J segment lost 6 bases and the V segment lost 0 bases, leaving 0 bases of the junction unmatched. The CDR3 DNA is TGTGCCAGCAGTGACTCGACAGGGGGTAATTCACCCCTCCACTTT. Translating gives CASSDSTGGNSPLHF.

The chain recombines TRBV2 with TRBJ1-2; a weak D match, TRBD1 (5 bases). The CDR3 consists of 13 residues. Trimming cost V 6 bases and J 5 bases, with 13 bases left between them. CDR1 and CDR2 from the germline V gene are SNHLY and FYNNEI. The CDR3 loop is CASSPRGIYGYTF. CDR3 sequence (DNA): TGTGCCAGCAGCCCCCGGGGGATATATGGCTACACCTTC.

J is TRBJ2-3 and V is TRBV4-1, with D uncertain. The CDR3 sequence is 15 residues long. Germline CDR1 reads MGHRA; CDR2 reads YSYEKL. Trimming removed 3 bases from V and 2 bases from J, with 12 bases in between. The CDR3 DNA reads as TGCGCCAGCAGCCAGACACCCTCGATCACAGATACGCAGTATTTT. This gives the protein CASSQTPSITDTQYF.

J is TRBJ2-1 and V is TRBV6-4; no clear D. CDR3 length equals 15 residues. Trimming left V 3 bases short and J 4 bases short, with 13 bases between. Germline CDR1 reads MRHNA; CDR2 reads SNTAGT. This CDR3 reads CASSEMGQRYNEQFF. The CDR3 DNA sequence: TGTGCCAGCAGTGAAATGGGCCAAAGGTACAATGAGCAGTTCTTC.

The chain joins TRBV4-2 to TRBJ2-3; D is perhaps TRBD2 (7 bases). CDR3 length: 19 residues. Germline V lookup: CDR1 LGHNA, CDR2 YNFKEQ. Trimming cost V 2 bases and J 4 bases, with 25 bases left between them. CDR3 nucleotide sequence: TGTGCCAGCAGCCAAAAGGGAGGGGGGGGAAGCTACGGGGCAGATACGCAGTATTTT. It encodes CASSQKGGGGSYGADTQYF.

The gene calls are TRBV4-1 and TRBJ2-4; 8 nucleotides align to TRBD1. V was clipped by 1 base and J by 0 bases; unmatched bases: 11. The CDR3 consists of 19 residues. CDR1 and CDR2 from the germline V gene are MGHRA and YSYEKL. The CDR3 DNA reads TGCGCCAGCAGCCAAGCGGCAGGGGGCGATAAACTAGCCAAAAACATTCAGTACTTC. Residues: CASSQAAGGDKLAKNIQYF.

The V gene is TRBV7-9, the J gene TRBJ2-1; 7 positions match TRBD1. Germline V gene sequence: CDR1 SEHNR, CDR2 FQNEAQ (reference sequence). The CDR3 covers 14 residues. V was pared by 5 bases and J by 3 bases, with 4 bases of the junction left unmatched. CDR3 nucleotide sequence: TGTGCCAGCAGCAAGGGACAGTACTACAATGAGCAGTTCTTC. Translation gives CASSKGQYYNEQFF. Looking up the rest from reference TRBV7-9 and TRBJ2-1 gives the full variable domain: DTGVSQNPRHKITKRGQNVTFRCDPISEHNRLYWYRQTLGQGPEFLTYFQNEAQLEKSRLLSDRFSAERPKGSFSTLEIQRTEQGDSAMYLCASSKGQYYNEQFFGPGTRLTVL.

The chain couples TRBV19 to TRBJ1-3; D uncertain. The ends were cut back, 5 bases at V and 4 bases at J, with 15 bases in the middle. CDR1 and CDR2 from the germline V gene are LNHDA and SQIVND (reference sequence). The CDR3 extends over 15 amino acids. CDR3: CASSPFSGTGNTIYF. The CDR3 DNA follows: TGTGCCAGTAGTCCCTTCAGCGGTACAGGAAACACCATATATTTT.

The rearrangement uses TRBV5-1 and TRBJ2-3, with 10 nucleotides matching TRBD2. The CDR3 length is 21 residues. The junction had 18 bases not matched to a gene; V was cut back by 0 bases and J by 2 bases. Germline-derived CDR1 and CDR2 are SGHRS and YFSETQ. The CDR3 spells CASSLDLGLADDLDITDTQYF. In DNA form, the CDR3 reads TGCGCCAGCAGCTTGGATCTCGGACTAGCGGACGATTTGGATATCACAGATACGCAGTATTTT.

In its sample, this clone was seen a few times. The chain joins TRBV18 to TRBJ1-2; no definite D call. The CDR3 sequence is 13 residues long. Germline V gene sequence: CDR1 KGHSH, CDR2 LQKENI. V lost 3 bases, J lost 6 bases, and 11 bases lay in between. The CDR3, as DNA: TGTGCCAGCTCACCGGGGAGGGCGGATGGCTACACCTTC. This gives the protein CASSPGRADGYTF.

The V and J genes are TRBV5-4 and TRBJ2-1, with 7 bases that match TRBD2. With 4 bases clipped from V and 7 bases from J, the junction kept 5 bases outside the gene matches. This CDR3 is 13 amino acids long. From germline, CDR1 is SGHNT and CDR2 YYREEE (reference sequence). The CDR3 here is CASSRGEGNEQFF. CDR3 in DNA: TGTGCCAGCAGCCGGGGGGAGGGGAATGAGCAGTTCTTC.

The CDR3 here is CASSPKDRGSDEQYF. Here the CDR3 DNA reads TGTGCCAGCAGCCCAAAGGACAGGGGTAGTGACGAGCAGTACTTC. J is TRBJ2-7 and V is TRBV6-6, with 9 nucleotides matching TRBD1. This CDR3 is 15 amino acids long. Germline CDR1 and CDR2: MNHNY and SVGAGI (reference sequence). The J segment lost 5 bases and the V segment lost 6 bases, leaving 11 bases of the junction unmatched.

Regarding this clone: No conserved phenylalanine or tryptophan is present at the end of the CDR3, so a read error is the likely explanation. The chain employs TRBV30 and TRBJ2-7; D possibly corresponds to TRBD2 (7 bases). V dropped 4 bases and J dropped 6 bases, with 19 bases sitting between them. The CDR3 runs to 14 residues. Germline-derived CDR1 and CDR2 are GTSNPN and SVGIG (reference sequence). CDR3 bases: TGTGCCTGGATTATAGGGGGGGGGCGGGGCGAGCAGTACTCC. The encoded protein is CAWIIGGGRGEQYS.

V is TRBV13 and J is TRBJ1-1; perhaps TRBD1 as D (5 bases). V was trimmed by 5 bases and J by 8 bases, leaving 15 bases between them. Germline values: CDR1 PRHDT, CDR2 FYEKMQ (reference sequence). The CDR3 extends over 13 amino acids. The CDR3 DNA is TGTGCCAGCAGCCCGGGACTAGGCTCGGAAGCTTTCTTT. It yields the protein CASSPGLGSEAFF.

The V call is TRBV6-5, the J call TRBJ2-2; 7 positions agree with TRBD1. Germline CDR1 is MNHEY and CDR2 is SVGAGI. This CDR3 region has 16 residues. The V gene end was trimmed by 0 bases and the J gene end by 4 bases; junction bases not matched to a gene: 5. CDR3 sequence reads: CASSYSGGPGTGELFF. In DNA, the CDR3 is TGTGCCAGCAGTTACTCAGGGGGCCCAGGCACCGGGGAGCTGTTTTTT.

CDR3 coding DNA: TGCAGTGCTAGGCCTGCGAACGGGGCTTTCTTT. Amino acids: CSARPANGAFF. V and J are TRBV20-1 and TRBJ1-1; no clear D. Trimming removed 3 bases at V and 11 bases at J, with 13 bases between. CDR3 length equals 11 residues. Germline CDR1 DFQATT, CDR2 SNEGSKA (reference sequence).

The CDR3 sequence: CASSVGGGVYNEQFF. CDR3 sequence (DNA): TGTGCCAGCAGCGTAGGAGGGGGGGTCTACAATGAGCAGTTCTTC. The genes are TRBV9 and TRBJ2-1; tentative D call: TRBD2 (7 bases). The length of the CDR3 is 15 residues. CDR1 is SGDLS, CDR2 YYNGEE, per germline. With 0 bases removed from V and 3 bases from J, the gap between germline ends came to 10 bases. Complete variable domain (other parts from reference TRBV9 and TRBJ2-1): DSGVTQTPKHLITATGQRVTLRCSPRSGDLSVYWYQQSLDQGLQFLIQYYNGEERAKGNILERFSAQQFPDLHSELNLSSLELGDSALYFCASSVGGGVYNEQFFGPGTRLTVL.

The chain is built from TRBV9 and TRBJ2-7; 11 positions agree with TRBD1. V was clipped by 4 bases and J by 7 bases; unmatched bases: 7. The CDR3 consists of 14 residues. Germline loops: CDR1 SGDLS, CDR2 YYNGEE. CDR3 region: CASSNRDRGGEQYF. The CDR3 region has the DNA TGTGCCAGCAGCAACCGGGACAGGGGGGGGGAGCAGTACTTC.